This T cell receptor beta chain was sequenced during a study of T cells in Graves' hyperthyroidism and ophthalmopathy. Overall study findings and caveats: Researchers report that a 13 V-J model separated ophthalmopathy from stable hyperthyroidism.

This CDR3 is built from 15 residues. V gave up 6 bases and J gave up 8 bases; unmatched junction bases: 7. The germline V gene encodes CDR1 SEHNR and CDR2 FQNEAQ (reference sequence). This clonotype came up many times. Antigen: not known. What was amplified from RNA transcripts were TCR beta CDR3 regions. The HTBI primer set drove a first-round RT-PCR of the TCR CDR3. TCRdb used MiXCR to reprocess the multiplex PCR reads, holding one entry per CDR3 protein. The data contain nearly 600,000 distinct CDR3 sequences, 14% of them singletons. The chain couples TRBV7-9 to TRBJ1-6; 10 nucleotides match TRBD1. The TCR was taken from a young woman with Graves' ophthalmopathy. The sample was blood. The CDR3 protein is CASSLTGGRDSPLHF. The CDR3 nucleotides are TGTGCCAGCAGTCTGACAGGGGGCAGGGATTCACCCCTCCACTTT.